Sequencing of this T cell receptor (beta chain) was carried out in a study of blood T cell repertoires in COVID-19. Study overall: Sites in the United States, Italy and Spain provided acute and convalescent COVID-19 samples. Sources were T cells, B-cell-depleted T cells, or PBMCs; the material itself was cDNA or gDNA.

Followed over time, Seattle patients had been enrolled while infection was active. Source study methods: Amplification of reference gene primers was used by the study to estimate nucleated cell counts. Only in-frame clones appear in the TCRdb table, and some are missing; sequencing was by immunoSEQ multiplex PCR. Clone size and V and J calls were adopted from that table, with D and trimming inferred from the DNA. The sample has under 75,000 clones; around 82% are singletons. This CDR3 is built from 17 residues. Unmatched junction bases numbered 9, after V lost 1 base and J lost 3 bases. Germline assignment: CDR1 SGHKS and CDR2 YYEKEE (reference sequence).

The sequenced sample consisted of peripheral blood. The receptor comes from a man in his 60s with COVID-19, enrolled during active disease. The V gene is TRBV5-5, the J gene TRBJ2-3; 9 nucleotides match TRBD1. The CDR3 here is CASSLPDRGLGTDTQYF. The CDR3 coding sequence is TGTGCCAGCAGCTTGCCGGACAGGGGATTAGGGACAGATACGCAGTATTTT.